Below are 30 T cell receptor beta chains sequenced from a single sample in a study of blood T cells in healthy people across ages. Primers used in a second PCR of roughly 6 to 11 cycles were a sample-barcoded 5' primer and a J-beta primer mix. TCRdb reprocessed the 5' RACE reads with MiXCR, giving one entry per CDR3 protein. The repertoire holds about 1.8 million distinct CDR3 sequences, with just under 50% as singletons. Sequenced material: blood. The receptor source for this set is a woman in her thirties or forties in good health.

CDR3 protein: CASSYRGQEVGSYEQYF. In nucleotides, the CDR3 is TGTGCCAGCAGTTACCGGGGACAGGAGGTGGGGTCCTACGAGCAGTACTTC. The chain couples TRBV6-6 to TRBJ2-7, with TRBD1 identical over 8 bases. J was trimmed by 1 base and V by 2 bases; bases with no gene match: 10. This CDR3 comprises 17 residues. Germline CDR1 MNHNY, CDR2 SVGAGI (reference sequence).

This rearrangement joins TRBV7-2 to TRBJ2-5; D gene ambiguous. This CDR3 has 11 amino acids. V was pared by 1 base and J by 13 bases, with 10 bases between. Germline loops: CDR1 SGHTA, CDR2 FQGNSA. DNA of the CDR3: TGTGCCAGCAGCTTAGGCGAAACAATGTACTTC. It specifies CASSLGETMYF.

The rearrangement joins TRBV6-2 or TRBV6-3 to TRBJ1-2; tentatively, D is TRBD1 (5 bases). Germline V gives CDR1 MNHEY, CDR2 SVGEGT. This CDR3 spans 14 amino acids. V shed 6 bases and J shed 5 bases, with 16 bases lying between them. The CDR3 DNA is TGTGCCAGCAGGGACGGGACGGTGGATTATGGCTACACCTTC. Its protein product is CASRDGTVDYGYTF.

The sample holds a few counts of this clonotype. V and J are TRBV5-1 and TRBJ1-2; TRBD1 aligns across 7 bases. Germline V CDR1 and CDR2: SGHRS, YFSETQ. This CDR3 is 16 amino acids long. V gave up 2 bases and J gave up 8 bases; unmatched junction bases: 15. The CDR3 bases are TGCGCCAGCAGCTTTGGTGGGAGACAGGGAATAGGAGGCTACACCTTC. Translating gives CASSFGGRQGIGGYTF. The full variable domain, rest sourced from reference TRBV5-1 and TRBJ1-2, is KAGVTQTPRYLIKTRGQQVTLSCSPISGHRSVSWYQQTPGQGLQFLFEYFSETQRNKGNFPGRFSGRQFSNSRSEMNVSTLELGDSALYLCASSFGGRQGIGGYTFGSGTRLTVV.

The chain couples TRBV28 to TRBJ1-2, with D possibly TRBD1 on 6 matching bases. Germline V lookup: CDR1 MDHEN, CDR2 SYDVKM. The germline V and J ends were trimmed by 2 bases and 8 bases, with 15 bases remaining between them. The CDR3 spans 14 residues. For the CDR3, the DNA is TGTGCCAGCAGTTTAGTCAGGGGTATAGACGGCTACACCTTC. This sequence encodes CASSLVRGIDGYTF.

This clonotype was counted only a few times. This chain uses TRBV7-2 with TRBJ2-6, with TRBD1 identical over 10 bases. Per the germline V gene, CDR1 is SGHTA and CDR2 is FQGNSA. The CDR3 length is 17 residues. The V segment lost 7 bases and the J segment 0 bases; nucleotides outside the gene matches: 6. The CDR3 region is CASTRTGGSSGANVLTF. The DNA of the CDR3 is TGTGCCAGCACCCGGACAGGGGGTAGCTCTGGGGCCAACGTCCTGACTTTC.

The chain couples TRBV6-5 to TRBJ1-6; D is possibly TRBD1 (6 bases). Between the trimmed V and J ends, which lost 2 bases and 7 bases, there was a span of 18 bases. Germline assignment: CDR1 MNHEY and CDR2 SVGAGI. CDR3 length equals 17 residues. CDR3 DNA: TGTGCCAGCAGTTACAGCAGGAGTCGAAGGGGGAATTCACCCCTCCACTTT. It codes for CASSYSRSRRGNSPLHF.

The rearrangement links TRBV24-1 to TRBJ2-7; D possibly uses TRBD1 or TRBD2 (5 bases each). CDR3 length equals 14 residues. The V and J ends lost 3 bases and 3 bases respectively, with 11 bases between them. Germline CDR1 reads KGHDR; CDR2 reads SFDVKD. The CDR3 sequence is CATSDGGNLYEQYF. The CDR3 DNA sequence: TGTGCCACCAGTGATGGGGGAAACCTCTACGAGCAGTACTTC.

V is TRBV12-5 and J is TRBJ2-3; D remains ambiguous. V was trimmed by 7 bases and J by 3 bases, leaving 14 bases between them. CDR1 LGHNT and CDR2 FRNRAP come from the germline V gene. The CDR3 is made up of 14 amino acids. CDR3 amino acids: CASALLGLTDTQYF. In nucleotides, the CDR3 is TGTGCTAGTGCCCTCCTGGGGTTGACAGATACGCAGTATTTT.

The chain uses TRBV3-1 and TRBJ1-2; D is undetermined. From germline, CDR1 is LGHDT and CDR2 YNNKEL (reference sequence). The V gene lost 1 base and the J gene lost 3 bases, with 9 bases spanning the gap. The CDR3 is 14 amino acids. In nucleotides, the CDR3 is TGTGCCAGCAGCCAAGTGGATTCCGACTATGGCTACACCTTC. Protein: CASSQVDSDYGYTF.

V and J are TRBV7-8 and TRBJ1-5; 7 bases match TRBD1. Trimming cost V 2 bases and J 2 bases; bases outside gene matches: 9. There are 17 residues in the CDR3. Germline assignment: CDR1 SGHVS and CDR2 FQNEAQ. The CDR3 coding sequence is TGTGCCAGCAGCTTAAGCGCAGGGGGAGAGGGCAATCAGCCCCAGCATTTT. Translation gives CASSLSAGGEGNQPQHF.

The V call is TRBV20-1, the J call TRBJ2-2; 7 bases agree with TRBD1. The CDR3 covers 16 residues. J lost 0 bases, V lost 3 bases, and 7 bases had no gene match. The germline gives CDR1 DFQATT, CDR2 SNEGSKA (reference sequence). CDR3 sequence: CSASVSGTANTGELFF. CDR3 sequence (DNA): TGCAGTGCTAGCGTCTCCGGGACAGCGAACACCGGGGAGCTGTTTTTT.

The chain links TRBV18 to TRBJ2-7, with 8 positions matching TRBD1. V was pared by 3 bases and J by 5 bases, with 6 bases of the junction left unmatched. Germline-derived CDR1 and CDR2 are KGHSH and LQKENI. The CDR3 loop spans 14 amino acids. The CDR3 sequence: CASSPRGDRHEQYF. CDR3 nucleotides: TGTGCCAGCTCACCGAGAGGGGACAGGCACGAGCAGTACTTC.

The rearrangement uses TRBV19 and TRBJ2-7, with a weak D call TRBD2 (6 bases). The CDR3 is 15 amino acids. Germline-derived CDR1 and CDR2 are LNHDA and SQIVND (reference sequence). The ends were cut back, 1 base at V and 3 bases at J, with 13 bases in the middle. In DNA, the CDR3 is TGTGCCAGTAGTATAGTGGGGACTCCTGACTACGAGCAGTACTTC. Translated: CASSIVGTPDYEQYF. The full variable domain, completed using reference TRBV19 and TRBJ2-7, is DGGITQSPKYLFRKEGQNVTLSCEQNLNHDAMYWYRQDPGQGLRLIYYSQIVNDFQKGDIAEGYSVSREKKESFPLTVTSAQKNPTAFYLCASSIVGTPDYEQYFGPGTRLTVT.

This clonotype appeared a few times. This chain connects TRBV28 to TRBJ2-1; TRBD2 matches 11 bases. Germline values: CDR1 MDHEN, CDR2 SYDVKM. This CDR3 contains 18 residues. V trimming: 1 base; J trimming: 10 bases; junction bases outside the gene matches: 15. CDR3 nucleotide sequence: TGTGCCAGCAGTTTATCCCGCATTGGGCTAGCGGGGGGCAGGGAGCAGTTCTTC. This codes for CASSLSRIGLAGGREQFF.

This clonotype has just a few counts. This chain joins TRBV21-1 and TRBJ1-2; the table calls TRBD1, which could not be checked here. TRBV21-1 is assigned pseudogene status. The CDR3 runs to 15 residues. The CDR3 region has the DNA TGTGCCAGCAGCAAAGATGACAGGGCGGACTATGGCTACACCTTC. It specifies CASSKDDRADYGYTF.

The CDR3 coding sequence is TGTGCCAGCAGCCCACTGGCGCTGAGCTACACCTTC. Its protein product is CASSPLALSYTF. The chain joins TRBV7-2 to TRBJ1-2; D is unresolved. Germline-derived CDR1 and CDR2 are SGHTA and FQGNSA. V was clipped by 5 bases and J by 9 bases, with 13 bases between them. CDR3 length equals 12 residues. Full variable domain (rest looked up from reference TRBV7-2 and TRBJ1-2): GAGVSQSPSNKVTEKGKDVELRCDPISGHTALYWYRQSLGQGLEFLIYFQGNSAPDKSGLPSDRFSAERTGGSVSTLTIQRTQQEDSAVYLCASSPLALSYTFGSGTRLTVV.

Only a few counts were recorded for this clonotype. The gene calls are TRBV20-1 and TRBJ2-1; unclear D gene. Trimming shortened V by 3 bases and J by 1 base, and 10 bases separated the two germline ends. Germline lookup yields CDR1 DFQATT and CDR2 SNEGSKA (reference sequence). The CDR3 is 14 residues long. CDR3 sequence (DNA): TGCAGTGCTAGGATGGCGGTTTCCTACAATGAGCAGTTCTTC. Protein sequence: CSARMAVSYNEQFF.

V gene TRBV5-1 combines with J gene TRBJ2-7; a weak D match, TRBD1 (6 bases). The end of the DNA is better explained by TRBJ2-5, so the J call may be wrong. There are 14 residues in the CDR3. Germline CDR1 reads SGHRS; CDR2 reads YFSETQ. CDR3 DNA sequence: TGCGCCAGCAGCCCGAGAGGGACACTCGAGACCCAGTACTTC. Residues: CASSPRGTLETQYF.

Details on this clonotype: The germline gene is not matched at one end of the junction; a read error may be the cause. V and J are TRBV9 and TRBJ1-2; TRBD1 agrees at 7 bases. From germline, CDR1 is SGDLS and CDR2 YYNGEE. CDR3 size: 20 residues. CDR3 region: CANSVGTGANLPSADYGYTF. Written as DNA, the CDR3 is TGTGCCAACAGCGTAGGAACAGGGGCCAACCTCCCCTCCGCGGACTATGGCTACACCTTC. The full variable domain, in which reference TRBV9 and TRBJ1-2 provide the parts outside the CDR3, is DSGVTQTPKHLITATGQRVTLRCSPRSGDLSVYWYQQSLDQGLQFLIQYYNGEERAKGNILERFSAQQFPDLHSELNLSSLELGDSALYFCANSVGTGANLPSADYGYTFGSGTRLTVV.

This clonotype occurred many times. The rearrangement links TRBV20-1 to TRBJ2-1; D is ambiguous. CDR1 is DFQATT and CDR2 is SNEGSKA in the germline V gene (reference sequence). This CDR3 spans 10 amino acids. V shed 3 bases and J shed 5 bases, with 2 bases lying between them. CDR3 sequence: CSARNNEQFF. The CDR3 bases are TGCAGTGCTAGGAACAATGAGCAGTTCTTC.

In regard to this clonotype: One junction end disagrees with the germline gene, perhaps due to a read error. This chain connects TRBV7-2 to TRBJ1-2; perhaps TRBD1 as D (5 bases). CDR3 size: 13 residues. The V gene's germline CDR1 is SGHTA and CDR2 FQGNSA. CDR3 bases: TGTGCCAGCAGCTCCGGCAGGGACTACGGCTACACCTTC. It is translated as CASSSGRDYGYTF.

The CDR3 DNA sequence: TGTGCCAGCAGCTTAGAAGTAGCGGGGACGAATGAGCAGTACTTC. The encoded protein is CASSLEVAGTNEQYF. J is TRBJ2-1 and V is TRBV7-2; 8 nucleotides align to TRBD2. Judging by the DNA end, TRBJ2-7 fits better; the J call may be wrong. The CDR3 has 15 residues. Looked up from germline, CDR1 is SGHTA and CDR2 is FQGNSA.

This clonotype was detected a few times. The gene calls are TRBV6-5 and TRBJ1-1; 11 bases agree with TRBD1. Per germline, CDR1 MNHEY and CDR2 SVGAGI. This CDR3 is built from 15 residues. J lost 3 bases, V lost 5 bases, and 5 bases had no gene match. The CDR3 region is CASSAWTGGYTEAFF. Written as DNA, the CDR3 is TGTGCCAGCAGTGCCTGGACAGGGGGCTACACTGAAGCTTTCTTT.

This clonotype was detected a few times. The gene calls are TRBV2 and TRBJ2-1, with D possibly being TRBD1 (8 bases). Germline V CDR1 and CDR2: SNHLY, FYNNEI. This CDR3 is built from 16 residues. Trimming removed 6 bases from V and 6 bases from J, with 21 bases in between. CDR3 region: CASSRRLNRGGNEQFF. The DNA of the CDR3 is TGTGCCAGCAGCCGCCGATTAAACAGGGGGGGCAATGAGCAGTTCTTC.

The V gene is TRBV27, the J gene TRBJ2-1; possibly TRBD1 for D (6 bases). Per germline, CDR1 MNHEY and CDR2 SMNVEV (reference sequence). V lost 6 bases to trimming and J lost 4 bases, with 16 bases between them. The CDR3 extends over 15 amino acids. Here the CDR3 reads CASRGLGDTYNEQFF. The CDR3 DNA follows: TGTGCCAGCAGAGGACTTGGGGACACTTACAATGAGCAGTTCTTC.

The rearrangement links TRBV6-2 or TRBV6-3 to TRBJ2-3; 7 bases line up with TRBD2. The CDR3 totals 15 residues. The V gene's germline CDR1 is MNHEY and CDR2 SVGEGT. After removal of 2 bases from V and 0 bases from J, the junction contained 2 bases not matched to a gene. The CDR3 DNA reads TGTGCCAGCAGTTACCAGCGGGGTAGCACAGATACGCAGTATTTT. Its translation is CASSYQRGSTDTQYF.

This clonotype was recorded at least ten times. CDR3 region: CASSEGQYQETQYF. CDR3 DNA sequence: TGTGCCAGCAGTGAAGGACAGTACCAAGAGACCCAGTACTTC. This chain joins TRBV2 and TRBJ2-5; weak D call: TRBD1 (5 bases). The CDR3 consists of 14 residues. Germline CDR1 reads SNHLY; CDR2 reads FYNNEI. The V end was cut by 1 base, the J end by 0 bases, with 6 bases between. The full variable domain, with the rest looked up from reference TRBV2 and TRBJ2-5, is EPEVTQTPSHQVTQMGQEVILRCVPISNHLYFYWYRQILGQKVEFLVSFYNNEISEKSEIFDDQFSVERPDGSNFTLKIRSTKLEDSAMYFCASSEGQYQETQYFGPGTRLLVL.

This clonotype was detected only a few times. The CDR3 nucleotides read TGCAGTGCTAGAAGGGACTTTCCATCAGATACGCAGTATTTT. Its protein product is CSARRDFPSDTQYF. The V gene is TRBV20-1, the J gene TRBJ2-3, with D possibly being TRBD2 (6 bases). Germline V gives CDR1 DFQATT, CDR2 SNEGSKA (reference sequence). V shed 2 bases and J shed 4 bases, with 13 bases lying between them. This CDR3 has 14 residues.

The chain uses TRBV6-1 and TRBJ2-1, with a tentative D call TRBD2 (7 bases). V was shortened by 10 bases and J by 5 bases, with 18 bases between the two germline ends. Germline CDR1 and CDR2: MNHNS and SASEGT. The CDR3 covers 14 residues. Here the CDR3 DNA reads TGTGCCACCAATACGGGGGGCCCCAACAATGAGCAGTTCTTC. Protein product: CATNTGGPNNEQFF.